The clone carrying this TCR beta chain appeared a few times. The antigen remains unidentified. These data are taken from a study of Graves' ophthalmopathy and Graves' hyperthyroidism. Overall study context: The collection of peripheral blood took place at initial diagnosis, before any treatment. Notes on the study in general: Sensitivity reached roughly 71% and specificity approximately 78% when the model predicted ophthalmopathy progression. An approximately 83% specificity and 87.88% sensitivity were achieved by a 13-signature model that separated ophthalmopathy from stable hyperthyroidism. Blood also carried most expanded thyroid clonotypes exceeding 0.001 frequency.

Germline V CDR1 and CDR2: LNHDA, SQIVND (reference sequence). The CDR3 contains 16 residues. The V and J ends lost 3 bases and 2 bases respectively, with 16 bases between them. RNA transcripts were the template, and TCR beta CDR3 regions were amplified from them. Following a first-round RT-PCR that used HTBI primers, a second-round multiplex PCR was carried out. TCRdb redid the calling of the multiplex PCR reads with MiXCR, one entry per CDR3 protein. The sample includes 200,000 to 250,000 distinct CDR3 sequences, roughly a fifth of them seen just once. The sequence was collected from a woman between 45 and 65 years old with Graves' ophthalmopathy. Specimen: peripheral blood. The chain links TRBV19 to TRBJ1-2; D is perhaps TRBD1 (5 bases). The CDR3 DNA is TGTGCCAGTAGTATTCTTCGGCAGGGTGGAAACTATGGCTACACCTTC. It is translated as CASSILRQGGNYGYTF.